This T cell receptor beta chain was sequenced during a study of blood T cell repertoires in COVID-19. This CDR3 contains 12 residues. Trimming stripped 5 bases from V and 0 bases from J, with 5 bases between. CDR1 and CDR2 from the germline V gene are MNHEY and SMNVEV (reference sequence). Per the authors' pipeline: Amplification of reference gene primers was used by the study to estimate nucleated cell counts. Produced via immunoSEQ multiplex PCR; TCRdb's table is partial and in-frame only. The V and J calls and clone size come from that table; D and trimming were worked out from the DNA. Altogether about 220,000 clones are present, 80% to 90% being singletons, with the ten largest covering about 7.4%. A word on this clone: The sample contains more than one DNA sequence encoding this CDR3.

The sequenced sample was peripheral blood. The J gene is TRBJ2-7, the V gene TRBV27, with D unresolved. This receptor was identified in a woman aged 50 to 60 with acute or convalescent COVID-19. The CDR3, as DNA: TGTGCCAGCAGTCCCAACTCCTACGAGCAGTACTTC. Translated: CASSPNSYEQYF.